This entry is about one T cell receptor beta chain. This entry is derived from a study of T cell changes during pregnancy in multiple sclerosis. TCRdb's table, derived via immunoSEQ multiplex PCR, lists solely in-frame clones and lacks some. The data show fewer than 85,000 clones, roughly nine tenths seen once. The TCR originated in a female donor in good health, enrolled as a control in a pregnancy study. Sequenced here: peripheral blood, sampled in the first trimester of pregnancy.

Here the CDR3 reads CASRTGPNEKLFF. DNA of the CDR3: TGCGCCAGTAGGACAGGGCCTAATGAAAAACTGTTTTTT. The chain employs TRBV5-1 and TRBJ1-4; 8 bases map to TRBD1. Trimming took 8 bases from V and 3 from J; bases not matched to a gene: 3. This CDR3 is 13 amino acids long. Germline V gives CDR1 SGHRS, CDR2 YFSETQ. Based on the CDR3 plus reference TRBV5-1 and TRBJ1-4, the full variable domain is KAGVTQTPRYLIKTRGQQVTLSCSPISGHRSVSWYQQTPGQGLQFLFEYFSETQRNKGNFPGRFSGRQFSNSRSEMNVSTLELGDSALYLCASRTGPNEKLFFGSGTQLSVL.